The clone carrying this T cell receptor (beta chain) was counted a few times. Antigen: not known. Of the isolated RNA, all was reverse transcribed, and so the sequenced material was expressed TCRB transcripts. The protocol was immunoSEQ multiplex PCR, while the TCRdb copy is restricted to in-frame clones and leaves out a portion. The table shows fewer than 300,000 clones, with about a tenth occurring only once. The record originates from a study of beta chain features in type 1 diabetes. Study context: Age, gender and cell yields were similar between patients and healthy donors.

Study results and limitations: Type 1 diabetes patients had fewer VDJ junction insertions and more deletions. Among patients with Type 1 diabetes, TCRB CDR3s were moderately but significantly shorter in every one of the four CD4+ subsets.

Blood was collected once per donor into heparin, averaging roughly 110 mL. Markers CD45RO/CCR7/CD25/CD127/CD95/CD27 served to sort CD4+ naive, central memory, regulatory and stem cell-like memory cells. Material for sequencing was naive CD4+ T cells from blood. The clonotype comes from a man aged 30 to 39 with type 1 diabetes.

CDR3 sequence: CASSLRVQKLFF. In DNA form, the CDR3 reads TGTGCCAGCAGTTTGAGGGTGCAAAAACTGTTTTTT. V is TRBV28 and J is TRBJ1-4; D is uncertain. Germline V gives CDR1 MDHEN, CDR2 SYDVKM. V was shortened by 3 bases and J by 9 bases, with 8 bases between the two germline ends. CDR3 length: 12 residues. Using reference TRBV28 and TRBJ1-4 for the parts outside the CDR3, the full variable domain is DVKVTQSSRYLVKRTGEKVFLECVQDMDHENMFWYRQDPGLGLRLIYFSYDVKMKEKGDIPEGYSVSREKKERFSLILESASTNQTSMYLCASSLRVQKLFFGSGTQLSVL.